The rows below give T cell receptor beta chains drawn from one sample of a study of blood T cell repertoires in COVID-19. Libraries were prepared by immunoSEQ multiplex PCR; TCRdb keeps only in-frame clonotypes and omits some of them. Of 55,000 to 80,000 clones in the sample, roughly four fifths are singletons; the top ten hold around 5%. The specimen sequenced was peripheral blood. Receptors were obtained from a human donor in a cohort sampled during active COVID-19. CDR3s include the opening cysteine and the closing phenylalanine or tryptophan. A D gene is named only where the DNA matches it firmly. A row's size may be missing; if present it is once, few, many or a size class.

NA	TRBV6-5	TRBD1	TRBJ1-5	TGTGCCAGCAGTCCCGGGACAGGGGGTACTCAGCCCCAGCATTTT	CASSPGTGGTQPQHF
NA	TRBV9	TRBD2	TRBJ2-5	TGTGCCAGCAGCGTAGGACTAGCGGGGTCTGAGACCCAGTACTTC	CASSVGLAGSETQYF
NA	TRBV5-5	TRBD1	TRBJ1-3	TGTGCCAGCAGCTTGGGTTGGACAGGGTGCCCCTTGAACACCATATATTTT	CASSLGWTGCPLNTIYF
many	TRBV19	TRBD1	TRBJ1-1	TGTGCCAGTAGAATAGACAGGGGCGGAGCACTCGCTGAAGCTTTCTTT	CASRIDRGGALAEAFF
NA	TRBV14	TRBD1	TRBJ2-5	TGTGCCAGCAGCCAGGGACAGGGGGGACCCCAGTACTTC	CASSQGQGGPQYF
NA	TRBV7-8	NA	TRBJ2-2	TGTGCCAGCAGCTTAGACAGGGCTACCGGGGAGCTGTTTTTT	CASSLDRATGELFF
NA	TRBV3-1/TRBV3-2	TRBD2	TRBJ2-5	TGTGCCAGCAGCCCGGTAGCGGGGGGGCATGAGACCCAGTACTTC	CASSPVAGGHETQYF
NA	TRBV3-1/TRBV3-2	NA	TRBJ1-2	TGTGCCAGCAGCCAAGGTCGACAGACCAAAAACTATGGCTACACCTTC	CASSQGRQTKNYGYTF
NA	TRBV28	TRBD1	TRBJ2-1	TGTGCCAGCAGGCCGGGACAGATAAACAATGAGCAGTTCTTC	CASRPGQINNEQFF
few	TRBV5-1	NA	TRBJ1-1	TGCGCCAGCAAGGTCCCAGGGGAGACTGAAGCTTTCTTT	CASKVPGETEAFF
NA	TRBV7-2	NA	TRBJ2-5	TGTGCCAGCAGCTTACGGGGCGGAGGGAACCAAGAGACCCAGTACTTC	CASSLRGGGNQETQYF
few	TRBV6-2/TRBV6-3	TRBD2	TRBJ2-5	TGTGCCAGCAGTTCGGCGTGGGATAGCGGGGGGGCTAGGTCTTGGACCCAGTACTTC	CASSSAWDSGGARSWTQYF
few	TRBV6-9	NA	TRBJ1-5	TGTGCCCCCCTAGGGCCCCAGCATTTT	CAPLGPQHF
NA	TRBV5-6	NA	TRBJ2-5	TGTGCCAGCAGCTCCAGGGTTACGGGAGAGACCCAGTACTTC	CASSSRVTGETQYF
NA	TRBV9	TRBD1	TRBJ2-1	TGTGCCAGCAGCGCCCACAGGGGCTACAATGAGCAGTTCTTC	CASSAHRGYNEQFF
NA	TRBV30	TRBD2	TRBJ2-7	TGTGCCTGGAGGCCGGGAGGGGGGCGCGGGGACGAGCAGTACTTC	CAWRPGGGRGDEQYF
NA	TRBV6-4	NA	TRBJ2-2	TGTGCCAGCAGTGCTTCCACATTGAACACCGGGGAGCTGTTTTTT	CASSASTLNTGELFF
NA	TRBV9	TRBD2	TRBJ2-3	TGTGCCAGCAGCGTAGGGCCCGGGGGGACAGATACGCAGTATTTT	CASSVGPGGTDTQYF
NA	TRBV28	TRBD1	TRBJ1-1	TGTGCCAGCAGTTTAACGGGACAGAGTCGAACTGAAGCTTTCTTT	CASSLTGQSRTEAFF
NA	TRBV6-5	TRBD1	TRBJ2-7	TGTGCCAGCCACGGGACAGGGACCCACGAGCAGTACTTC	CASHGTGTHEQYF
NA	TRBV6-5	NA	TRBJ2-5	TGTGCCAGCAGTTCCTTCTGGGGCATAGAGACCCAGTACTTC	CASSSFWGIETQYF
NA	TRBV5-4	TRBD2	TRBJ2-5	TGTGCCAGCAGCTTGGGGGCTAGCGGGGGGCAAGAGACCCAGTACTTC	CASSLGASGGQETQYF
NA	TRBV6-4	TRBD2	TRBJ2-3	TGTGCCAGCTCTTCGCGGGGGGGATCTACAGATACGCAGTATTTT	CASSSRGGSTDTQYF